The 9 T cell receptor beta chains in this list originate from one sample, sequenced in a study of response to subunit inactivated influenza vaccine. TCRdb reprocessed the RT-PCR reads via MiXCR and lists one record per CDR3 protein. The profile shows almost 250,000 distinct CDR3 sequences, 9.5% to 15% of them singletons. The material was non-naive T cells sorted from PBMCs, obtained 14 to 15 days before vaccination. Receptors were obtained from a man aged 50 to 59 who received an inactivated influenza vaccine.

This clonotype was observed a handful of times. The chain uses TRBV20-1 and TRBJ2-1, with 8 bases matching TRBD2. The CDR3 is 14 residues long. Trimming took 2 bases from V and 7 from J; bases not matched to a gene: 7. The germline V gene has CDR1 DFQATT and CDR2 SNEGSKA (reference sequence). This chain's CDR3 is CSARLSGRKNEQFF. DNA for the CDR3: TGCAGTGCTAGACTCAGCGGGAGAAAAAATGAGCAGTTCTTC.

The rearrangement joins TRBV2 to TRBJ1-4; D unresolved. Looked up from germline, CDR1 is SNHLY and CDR2 is FYNNEI. Trimming left V 10 bases short and J 11 bases short, with 17 bases between. This CDR3 has 12 amino acids. This chain's CDR3 is CATTPRREKLFF. The CDR3, as DNA: TGTGCCACCACGCCCCGTCGTGAGAAACTGTTTTTT. The full variable domain, in which reference TRBV2 and TRBJ1-4 provide the parts outside the CDR3, is EPEVTQTPSHQVTQMGQEVILRCVPISNHLYFYWYRQILGQKVEFLVSFYNNEISEKSEIFDDQFSVERPDGSNFTLKIRSTKLEDSAMYFCATTPRREKLFFGSGTQLSVL.

This clonotype was seen a few times. The J gene is TRBJ1-1, the V gene TRBV7-9; maybe TRBD1 (6 bases). V lost 7 bases and J lost 5, with 14 bases in between. Germline CDR1 and CDR2: SEHNR and FQNEAQ (reference sequence). This CDR3 has 13 amino acids. CDR3 DNA: TGTGCCAGCACCCCGGGGGGGGCAACTGAAGCTTTCTTT. Residues: CASTPGGATEAFF.

This clonotype was recorded many times. The rearrangement joins TRBV20-1 to TRBJ2-1; D ambiguous. The CDR3 runs 13 residues. Germline V lookup: CDR1 DFQATT, CDR2 SNEGSKA (reference sequence). V was trimmed by 3 bases and J by 3 bases, leaving 9 bases between them. CDR3 amino acids: CSARGSDYNEQFF. As DNA, the CDR3 is TGCAGTGCTAGGGGCTCCGACTACAATGAGCAGTTCTTC.

The genes are TRBV20-1 and TRBJ2-1, with 9 nucleotides matching TRBD2. J was trimmed by 8 bases and V by 1 base; bases with no gene match: 6. The CDR3 covers 14 residues. The germline gives CDR1 DFQATT, CDR2 SNEGSKA (reference sequence). The CDR3 spells CSARGGAGGDEQFF. CDR3 nucleotide sequence: TGCAGTGCTAGAGGTGGGGCGGGAGGGGATGAGCAGTTCTTC.

The V call is TRBV5-1, the J call TRBJ1-6; the D gene is possibly TRBD1 (5 bases). The CDR3 sequence is 15 residues long. V gave up 4 bases and J gave up 7 bases, with 15 bases separating them. The germline CDR1 and CDR2 sequences are SGHRS and YFSETQ. The CDR3 reads CASSLLEGWNSPLHF. CDR3 sequence (DNA): TGCGCCAGCAGCCTGCTTGAGGGGTGGAATTCACCCCTCCACTTT.

This chain uses TRBV5-5 with TRBJ2-1; either TRBD1 or TRBD2 may supply D (5 bases each). Germline-derived CDR1 and CDR2 are SGHKS and YYEKEE (reference sequence). The CDR3 covers 14 residues. V was clipped by 0 bases and J by 8 bases, with 12 bases between them. The CDR3 is CASSLEMGRDEQFF. The CDR3 nucleotides read TGTGCCAGCAGCTTGGAGATGGGGCGGGATGAGCAGTTCTTC.

This clonotype was detected ten times or more. The chain is built from TRBV5-1 and TRBJ2-7, with D tentatively TRBD1 (5 bases). CDR3 size: 16 residues. CDR1 SGHRS and CDR2 YFSETQ come from the germline V gene. V was clipped by 2 bases and J by 0 bases, with 15 bases between them. The CDR3 region has the DNA TGCGCCAGCAGCTTCCTGGACACTTCTACCTCCTACGAGCAGTACTTC. This codes for CASSFLDTSTSYEQYF. Using reference TRBV5-1 and TRBJ2-7 for the parts outside the CDR3, the full variable domain is KAGVTQTPRYLIKTRGQQVTLSCSPISGHRSVSWYQQTPGQGLQFLFEYFSETQRNKGNFPGRFSGRQFSNSRSEMNVSTLELGDSALYLCASSFLDTSTSYEQYFGPGTRLTVT.

This clonotype was seen ten or more times. The chain carries TRBV5-6 and TRBJ2-1; D gene unclear. V lost 3 bases and J lost 7, with 11 bases in between. The germline gives CDR1 SGHDT, CDR2 YYEEEE. The CDR3 is made up of 13 amino acids. Written as DNA, the CDR3 is TGTGCCAGCAGCTGGGCAGGTAGTAATGAGCAGTTCTTC. It specifies CASSWAGSNEQFF.